Listed here are 9 T cell receptor beta chains from one sample, sequenced in a study of blood T cell repertoires in COVID-19. The repertoire was sequenced with immunoSEQ multiplex PCR; TCRdb's copy has only in-frame clones and lacks some. The repertoire holds 55,000 to 95,000 clones, with about 84% as singletons. The sample comprised peripheral blood. The receptors were sampled from a woman aged 60-75 years with acute or convalescent COVID-19.

CDR3 protein: CASSPGRGGTEAFF. For the CDR3, the DNA is TGTGCCAGCAGCCCCGGGAGGGGAGGCACTGAAGCTTTCTTT. The chain employs TRBV11-2 and TRBJ1-1, with a weak D call TRBD1 (5 bases). The germline V and J ends were trimmed by 5 bases and 4 bases, with 14 bases remaining between them. This CDR3 comprises 14 residues. The germline V gene has CDR1 SGHAT and CDR2 FQNNGV.

The genes are TRBV29-1 and TRBJ1-2; D not certain. From germline, CDR1 is SQVTM and CDR2 ANQGSEA. This CDR3 spans 13 amino acids. Trimming removed 1 base from V and 8 bases from J, with 14 bases in between. CDR3 sequence reads: CSVEVQRIGGYTF. CDR3 nucleotide sequence: TGCAGCGTTGAAGTGCAACGTATCGGGGGCTACACCTTC.

This sequence joins TRBV4-1 and TRBJ1-1; D may be TRBD1 (6 bases). The CDR3 contains 16 residues. V lost 1 base, J lost 4 bases, and 16 bases lay in between. Germline CDR1 MGHRA, CDR2 YSYEKL. This CDR3 reads CASSQVGRGVRTEAFF. CDR3 DNA: TGCGCCAGCAGCCAAGTTGGCAGGGGCGTGCGCACTGAAGCTTTCTTT.

V is TRBV19 and J is TRBJ1-3, with a possible D match to TRBD1 (5 bases). Trimming shortened V by 5 bases and J by 0 bases, and 8 bases separated the two germline ends. The CDR3 has 14 amino acids. Germline V gene lookup returns CDR1 LNHDA and CDR2 SQIVND (reference sequence). CDR3 nucleotides: TGTGCCAGTAGTGGGGCGGACTCTGGAAACACCATATATTTT. Encoded protein: CASSGADSGNTIYF.

The rearrangement links TRBV11-3 to TRBJ1-3; D not certain. Trimming shortened V by 1 base and J by 0 bases, and 10 bases separated the two germline ends. CDR3 size: 16 residues. From germline, CDR1 is SGHNT and CDR2 YENEEA. The CDR3 protein is CASSLAPGSSGNTIYF. CDR3 nucleotides: TGTGCCAGCAGCTTAGCTCCGGGGTCCTCTGGAAACACCATATATTTT.

Concerning this clone itself: Distinct nucleotide sequences in the sample also encode this CDR3. The chain couples TRBV29-1 to TRBJ2-3; D gene unclear. This CDR3 has 12 residues. V gave up 3 bases and J gave up 2 bases, with 6 bases separating them. Germline V gene sequence: CDR1 SQVTM, CDR2 ANQGSEA. CDR3 in DNA: TGCAGCGTTGAGGGCCCCACAGATACGCAGTATTTT. Its translation: CSVEGPTDTQYF.

The genes are TRBV9 and TRBJ2-5; 16 bases match TRBD2. Trimming cost V 4 bases and J 5 bases; bases outside gene matches: 8. CDR1 is SGDLS and CDR2 is YYNGEE in the germline V gene. The CDR3 consists of 17 residues. Here the CDR3 DNA reads TGTGCCAGCAGCTTAGGGACTAGCGGGGGGGCCGGGGAGACCCAGTACTTC. It yields the protein CASSLGTSGGAGETQYF.

This clone was counted between two and nine times. The rearrangement uses TRBV19 and TRBJ1-1, with TRBD1 matching 8 bases. The CDR3 spans 17 residues. Per germline, CDR1 LNHDA and CDR2 SQIVND (reference sequence). Trimming took 4 bases from V and 2 from J; bases not matched to a gene: 12. CDR3 sequence: CASSNERGTGRNTEAFF. The CDR3 nucleotides are TGTGCCAGTAGTAATGAGCGCGGGACAGGCCGAAACACTGAAGCTTTCTTT.

The gene calls are TRBV3-1 (or the pseudogene TRBV3-2) and TRBJ2-7, with TRBD2 identical over 8 bases. This CDR3 contains 15 residues. The junction had 7 bases not matched to a gene; V was cut back by 6 bases and J by 0 bases. Germline lookup yields CDR1 LGHDT and CDR2 YNNKEL (reference sequence). CDR3 region: CASRLTSGSSYEQYF. DNA of the CDR3: TGTGCCAGCAGATTAACTAGCGGAAGCTCCTACGAGCAGTACTTC.